This T cell receptor (beta chain) was sequenced for a study of T cell responses to AZD1222 COVID-19 vaccine. Findings and limits, study-wide: Samples come after the peak T cell response, not at day 14. Close to half of all spike-specific TCRs reportedly target regions of the variants that are unmutated. Clonal diversity may have been underestimated, and the donors were mostly white British, with more females than males. After two AZD1222 doses, spike-specific TCR breadth and depth rose versus day 0.

V gave up 4 bases and J gave up 0 bases, with 13 bases separating them. The CDR3 runs to 16 residues. Per the germline V gene, CDR1 is LNHDA and CDR2 is SQIVND (reference sequence). Comment on this clone: Its antigen is not known.

Produced via immunoSEQ multiplex PCR; TCRdb's table is partial and in-frame only. The repertoire includes roughly 70,000 clones, around 79% of them detected once, and 23% sits in the top ten. The receptor's source is an adult in good health. The input for sequencing was peripheral blood, taken on day 0 of MenACWY control vaccination. The chain couples TRBV19 to TRBJ1-5; D may be TRBD1 (6 bases). The DNA for the CDR3 is TGTGCCAGTAGTAGAGGACAGTACGATAGCAATCAGCCCCAGCATTTT. Amino acid sequence: CASSRGQYDSNQPQHF.